This T cell receptor (beta chain) was found in a study of T and B cells in COVID-19 patients. At the level of the study: Median age was approximately 33 years in the recovered cohort and about 67 years in the active-infection cohort.

TRB rearrangements were amplified by multiplex PCR with BIOMED2 TRB-A/B primers. TCRdb used MiXCR to reprocess the multiplex PCR reads, holding one entry per CDR3 protein. Among 6,000 or so distinct CDR3 sequences listed, roughly a quarter were seen once. Only a few counts were recorded for this clonotype. Blood genomic DNA input for TRB amplification was about 240-550 ng. This CDR3 is built from 16 residues. Germline loops: CDR1 SEHNR, CDR2 FQNEAQ (reference sequence). V lost 2 bases to trimming and J lost 5 bases; unmatched junction nucleotides: 8. The TCR sequence derives from a human donor with active COVID-19. Source material: blood. The chain recombines TRBV7-9 with TRBJ2-3; 9 bases line up with TRBD2. DNA of the CDR3: TGTGCCAGCAGCTTATCTGCGGGAGGGCCTGGAGATACGCAGTATTTT. Translation gives CASSLSAGGPGDTQYF.